This is a list of T cell receptor beta chains from one sample in a study of Ad26.COV2.S vaccination and SARS-CoV-2 variants. Profiled with immunoSEQ multiplex PCR; TCRdb holds only in-frame clones, not every one. The sample includes about 470,000 clones, roughly 88% of them seen just once. The specimen comprised peripheral blood, sampled in a trial of Ad26.COV2.S vaccine versus placebo. These receptors all stem from a person between 18 and 65 years old who received the Ad26.COV2.S COVID-19 vaccine or a placebo. CDR3s include the opening cysteine and the closing phenylalanine or tryptophan.

J,V,CDR3
TRBJ1-2,TRBV29-1,CSVEGGKGFYGYTF
TRBJ1-2,TRBV7-9,CASSSREPYGYTF
TRBJ2-2,TRBV29-1,CSVEEFSGLNTGELFF
TRBJ2-3,TRBV11-3,CASSPDPRTDTQYF
TRBJ2-3,TRBV19,CASSYSPDTQYF
TRBJ2-2,TRBV6-2/TRBV6-3,CASSPGTSGVLGGELFF
TRBJ2-2,TRBV4-2,CASSHREGKNGELFF
TRBJ2-3,TRBV24-1,CATSDLADTQYF
TRBJ1-4,TRBV7-9,CASSLGQGSGKLFF
TRBJ1-1,TRBV30,CAWSRGPGDWNTEAFF
TRBJ1-1,TRBV24-1,CATSAQGHTEAFF
TRBJ2-3,TRBV5-1,CASSLRGTGDTDTQYF
TRBJ2-3,TRBV19,CASSWGTTDTQYF